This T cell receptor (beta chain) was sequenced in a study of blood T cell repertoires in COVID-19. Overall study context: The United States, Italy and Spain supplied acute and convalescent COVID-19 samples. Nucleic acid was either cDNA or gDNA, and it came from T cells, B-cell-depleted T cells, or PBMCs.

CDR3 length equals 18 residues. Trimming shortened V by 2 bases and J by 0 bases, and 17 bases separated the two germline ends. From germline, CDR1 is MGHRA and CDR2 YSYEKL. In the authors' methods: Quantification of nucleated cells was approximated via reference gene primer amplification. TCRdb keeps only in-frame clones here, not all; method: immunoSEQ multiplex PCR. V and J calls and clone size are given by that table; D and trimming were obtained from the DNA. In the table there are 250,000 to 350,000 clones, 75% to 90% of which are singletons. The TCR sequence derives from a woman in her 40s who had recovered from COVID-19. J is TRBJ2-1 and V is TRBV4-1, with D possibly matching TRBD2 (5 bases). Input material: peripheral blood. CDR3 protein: CASSQKPSVGSSYNEQFF. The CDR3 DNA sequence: TGCGCCAGCAGCCAAAAGCCCTCTGTGGGGAGCTCCTACAATGAGCAGTTCTTC.